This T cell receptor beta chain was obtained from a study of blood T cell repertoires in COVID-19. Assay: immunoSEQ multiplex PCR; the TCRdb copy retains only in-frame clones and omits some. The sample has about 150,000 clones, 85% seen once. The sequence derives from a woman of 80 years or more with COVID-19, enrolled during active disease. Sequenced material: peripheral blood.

The CDR3 loop is CASSYRGQGLHGYTF. The CDR3 DNA is TGTGCCAGCAGTTACCGGGGACAGGGGCTACATGGCTACACCTTC. The chain links TRBV6-5 to TRBJ1-2; 10 nucleotides agree with TRBD1. Looked up from germline, CDR1 is MNHEY and CDR2 is SVGAGI. Unmatched junction bases numbered 6, after V lost 2 bases and J lost 6 bases. CDR3 length equals 15 residues.